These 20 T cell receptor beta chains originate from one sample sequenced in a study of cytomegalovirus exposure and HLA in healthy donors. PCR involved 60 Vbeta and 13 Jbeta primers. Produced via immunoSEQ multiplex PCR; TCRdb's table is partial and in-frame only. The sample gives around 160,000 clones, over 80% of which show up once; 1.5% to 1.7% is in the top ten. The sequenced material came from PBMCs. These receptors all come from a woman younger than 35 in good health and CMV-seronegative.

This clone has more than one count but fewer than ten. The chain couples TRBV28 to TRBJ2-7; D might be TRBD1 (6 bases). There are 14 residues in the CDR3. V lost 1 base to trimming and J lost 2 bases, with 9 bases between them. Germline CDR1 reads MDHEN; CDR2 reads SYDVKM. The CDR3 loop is CASSLFQGTYEQYF. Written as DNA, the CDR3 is TGTGCCAGCAGTTTATTCCAGGGGACCTACGAGCAGTACTTC.

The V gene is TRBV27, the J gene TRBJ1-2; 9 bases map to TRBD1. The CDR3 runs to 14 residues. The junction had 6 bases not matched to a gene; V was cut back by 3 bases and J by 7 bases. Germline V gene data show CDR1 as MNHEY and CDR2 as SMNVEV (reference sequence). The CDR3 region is CASSLRTGGVGYTF. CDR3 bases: TGTGCCAGCAGTTTGCGTACAGGGGGCGTTGGCTACACCTTC.

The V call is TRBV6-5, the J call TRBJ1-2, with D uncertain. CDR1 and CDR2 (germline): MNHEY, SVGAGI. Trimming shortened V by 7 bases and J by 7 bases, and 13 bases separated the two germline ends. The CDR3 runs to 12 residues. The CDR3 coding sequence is TGTGCCAGCACCCAACGGGGAGGTGGCTACACCTTC. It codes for CASTQRGGGYTF.

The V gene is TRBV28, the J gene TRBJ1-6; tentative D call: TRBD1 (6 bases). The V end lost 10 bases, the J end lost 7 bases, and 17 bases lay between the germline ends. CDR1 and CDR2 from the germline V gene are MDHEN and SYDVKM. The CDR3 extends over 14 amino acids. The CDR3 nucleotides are TGTGCCATCCTCTCCGGGACAAGAAATTCACCCCTCCACTTT. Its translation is CAILSGTRNSPLHF.

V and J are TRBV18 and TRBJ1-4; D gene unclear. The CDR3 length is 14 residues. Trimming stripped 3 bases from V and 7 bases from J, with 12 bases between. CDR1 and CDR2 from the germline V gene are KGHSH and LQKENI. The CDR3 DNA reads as TGTGCCAGCTCACCGCGGGCCCTTGGTGAAAAACTGTTTTTT. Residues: CASSPRALGEKLFF.

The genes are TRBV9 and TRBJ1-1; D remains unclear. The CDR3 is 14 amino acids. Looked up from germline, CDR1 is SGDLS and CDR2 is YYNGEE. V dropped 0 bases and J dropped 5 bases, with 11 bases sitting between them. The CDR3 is CASSVGVVETEAFF. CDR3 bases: TGTGCCAGCAGCGTAGGGGTAGTGGAGACTGAAGCTTTCTTT. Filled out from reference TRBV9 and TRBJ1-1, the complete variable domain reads DSGVTQTPKHLITATGQRVTLRCSPRSGDLSVYWYQQSLDQGLQFLIQYYNGEERAKGNILERFSAQQFPDLHSELNLSSLELGDSALYFCASSVGVVETEAFFGQGTRLTVV.

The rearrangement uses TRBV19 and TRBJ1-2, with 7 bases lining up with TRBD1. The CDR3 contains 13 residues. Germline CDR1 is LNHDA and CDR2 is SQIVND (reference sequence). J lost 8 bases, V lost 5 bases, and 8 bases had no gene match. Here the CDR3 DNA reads TGTGCCAGTAGTGCGACAGGGCGGCTCGGCTACACCTTC. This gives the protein CASSATGRLGYTF.

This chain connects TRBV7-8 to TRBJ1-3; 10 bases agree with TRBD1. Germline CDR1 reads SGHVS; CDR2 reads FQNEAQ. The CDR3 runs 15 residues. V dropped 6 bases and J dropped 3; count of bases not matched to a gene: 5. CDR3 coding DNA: TGTGCCAGCAGGGTGGGACAGGGGCTTGGAAACACCATATATTTT. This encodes CASRVGQGLGNTIYF.

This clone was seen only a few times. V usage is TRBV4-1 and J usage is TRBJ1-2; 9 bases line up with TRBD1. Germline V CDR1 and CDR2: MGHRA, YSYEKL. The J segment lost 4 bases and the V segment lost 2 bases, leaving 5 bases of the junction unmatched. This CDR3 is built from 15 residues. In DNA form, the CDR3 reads TGCGCCAGCAGCCAAACCGGGACAGGGTCCTATGGCTACACCTTC. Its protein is CASSQTGTGSYGYTF.

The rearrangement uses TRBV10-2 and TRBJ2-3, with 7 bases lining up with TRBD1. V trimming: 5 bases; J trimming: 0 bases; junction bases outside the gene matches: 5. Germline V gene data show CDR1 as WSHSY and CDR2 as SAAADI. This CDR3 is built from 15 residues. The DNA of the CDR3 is TGCGCCAGCAGTATCGAGGGGGCCAGCACAGATACGCAGTATTTT. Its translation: CASSIEGASTDTQYF.

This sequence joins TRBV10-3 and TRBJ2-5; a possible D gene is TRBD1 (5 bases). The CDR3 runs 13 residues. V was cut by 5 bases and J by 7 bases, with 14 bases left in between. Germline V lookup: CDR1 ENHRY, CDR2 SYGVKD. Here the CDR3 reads CAISPTDSGTQYF. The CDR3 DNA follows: TGTGCCATCAGTCCGACAGATTCAGGGACCCAGTACTTC.

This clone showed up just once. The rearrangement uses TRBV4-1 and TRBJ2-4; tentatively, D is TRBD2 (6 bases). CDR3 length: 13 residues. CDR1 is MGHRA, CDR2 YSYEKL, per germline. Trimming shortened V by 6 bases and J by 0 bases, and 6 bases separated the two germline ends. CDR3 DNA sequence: TGCGCCAGCAGGGGACTAGCCAAAAACATTCAGTACTTC. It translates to CASRGLAKNIQYF.

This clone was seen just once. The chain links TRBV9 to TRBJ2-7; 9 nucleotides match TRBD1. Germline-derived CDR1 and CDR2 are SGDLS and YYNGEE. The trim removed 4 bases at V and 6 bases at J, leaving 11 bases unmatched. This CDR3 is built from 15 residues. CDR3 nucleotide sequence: TGTGCCAGCAGCCCGATGGGGACAGGGAGTTCCGAGCAGTACTTC. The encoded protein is CASSPMGTGSSEQYF. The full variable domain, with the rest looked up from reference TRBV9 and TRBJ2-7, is DSGVTQTPKHLITATGQRVTLRCSPRSGDLSVYWYQQSLDQGLQFLIQYYNGEERAKGNILERFSAQQFPDLHSELNLSSLELGDSALYFCASSPMGTGSSEQYFGPGTRLTVT.

The CDR3: CASSPRDRVRRGTEAFF. The CDR3 DNA reads as TGTGCCAGCAGCCCCCGGGACAGGGTCCGAAGGGGCACTGAAGCTTTCTTT. The chain combines TRBV7-9 with TRBJ1-1, with 9 bases identical to TRBD1. Per germline, CDR1 SEHNR and CDR2 FQNEAQ (reference sequence). The CDR3 runs 17 residues. V lost 5 bases to trimming and J lost 4 bases; unmatched junction nucleotides: 14.

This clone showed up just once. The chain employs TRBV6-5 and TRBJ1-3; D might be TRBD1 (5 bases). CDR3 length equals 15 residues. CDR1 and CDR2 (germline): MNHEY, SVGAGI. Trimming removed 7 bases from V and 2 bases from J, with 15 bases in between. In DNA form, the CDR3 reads TGTGCCAGCACCGGGTGGGGGGAAGCTGGAAACACCATATATTTT. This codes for CASTGWGEAGNTIYF.

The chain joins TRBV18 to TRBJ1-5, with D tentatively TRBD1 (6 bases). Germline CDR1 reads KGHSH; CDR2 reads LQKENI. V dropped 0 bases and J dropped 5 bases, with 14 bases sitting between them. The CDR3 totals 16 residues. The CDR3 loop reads CASSPPHSGGDQPQHF. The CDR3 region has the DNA TGTGCCAGCTCACCACCACATTCTGGGGGCGATCAGCCCCAGCATTTT.

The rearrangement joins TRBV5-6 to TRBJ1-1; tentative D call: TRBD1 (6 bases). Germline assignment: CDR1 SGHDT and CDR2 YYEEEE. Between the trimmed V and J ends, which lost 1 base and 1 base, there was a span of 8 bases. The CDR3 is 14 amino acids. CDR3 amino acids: CASSLTGTNTEAFF. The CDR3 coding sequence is TGTGCCAGCAGCTTGACAGGGACGAACACTGAAGCTTTCTTT.

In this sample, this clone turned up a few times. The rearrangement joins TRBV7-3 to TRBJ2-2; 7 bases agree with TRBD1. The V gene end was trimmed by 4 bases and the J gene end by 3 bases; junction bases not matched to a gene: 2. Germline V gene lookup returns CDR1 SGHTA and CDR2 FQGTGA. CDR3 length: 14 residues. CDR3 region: CASSSQGYTGELFF. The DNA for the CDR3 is TGTGCCAGCAGCTCACAGGGGTACACCGGGGAGCTGTTTTTT.

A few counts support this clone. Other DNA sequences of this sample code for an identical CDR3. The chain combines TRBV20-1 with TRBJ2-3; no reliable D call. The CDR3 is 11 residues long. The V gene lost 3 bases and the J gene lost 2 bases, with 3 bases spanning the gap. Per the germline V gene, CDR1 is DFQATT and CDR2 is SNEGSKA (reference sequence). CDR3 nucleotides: TGCAGTGCTAGCCTCACAGATACGCAGTATTTT. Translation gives CSASLTDTQYF.

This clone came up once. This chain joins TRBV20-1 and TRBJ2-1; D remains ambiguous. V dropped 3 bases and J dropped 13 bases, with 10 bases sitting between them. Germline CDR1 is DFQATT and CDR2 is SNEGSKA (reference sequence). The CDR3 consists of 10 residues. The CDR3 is CSARLWQQFF. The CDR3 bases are TGCAGTGCTAGGCTCTGGCAACAGTTCTTC.